This TCR beta chain comes out of a study of regulatory T cells in long-lasting Graves disease (dated by TCRdb to the early 2020s). Some background on the complete study: Persistent Graves' disease meant more than 5 years of antithyroid drug treatment with TSH receptor autoantibodies that stayed positive. Peripheral blood TCR sequencing and RNA sequencing compared persistent Graves' disease patients with newly diagnosed Graves' disease patients. The study was conducted in China and was registered as a clinical trial. TCR sequencing covered around 13 persistent and some 20 newly diagnosed Graves' disease patients, 33 samples in total. Antithyroid drugs had been taken for approximately ten years on average by persistent Graves' disease patients in the clinical cohort. The paper as a whole reports these results and caveats: As a limitation, the authors acknowledged that the small sample size may reduce accuracy. Patients with persistent disease shared more public clonotypes (under 3,000) than newly diagnosed patients did (more than 900). Preferential use of TRBV28, TRBJ1-2 and TRBJ2-5 was observed in persistent disease, whereas TRBV20-1 and TRBJ2-1 were favored in newly diagnosed disease. Lower TCR Shannon entropy and fewer highly expanded clones were observed in persistent Graves' disease patients than in newly diagnosed patients, which suggested clonal expansion. Because the primary lesion, thyroid tissue, could not be accessed, the study looked at peripheral blood alone. Only the TCR beta chain was sequenced and analyzed.

Read against the paper, the sample's time point label means: persistent/refractory GD, antithyroid drugs over 5 years with positive TRAb. For both TCR sequencing and RNA sequencing, RNA was extracted from PBMCs in TRIzol. The diagnosis of Graves' disease followed American Thyroid Association guidelines. Patients for the study were recruited at an endocrinology department in Xi'an, China. Each patient gave approximately 10 milliliters of peripheral blood, collected in an EDTA anticoagulant tube. Ficoll Paque Plus density gradient separation was used to isolate PBMCs, and no additional T cell sorting was done. An Agilent 2100 Bioanalyzer and agarose gel were used to check RNA quality, and a NanoDrop 2000 was used to measure RNA concentration. Receptor amplification or capture employed multiplex PCR. TCRdb records Illumina HiSeq 4000 as the sequencer. CDR3 regions were amplified by Arm-PCR with iRepertoire HTBI primers to construct TCR beta libraries. Before sequencing, the PCR products went through gel purification. The published analysis was carried out like this. A total of some 60 TRBV and under 15 TRBJ segments were identified across samples and were used for gene usage analysis of CDR3 amino acid clonotypes. COPE and FqMerger were used to merge the filtered high-quality paired reads into contigs. BLAST was used to align contigs to IMGT TRBV, TRBD and TRBJ reference genes, and CDR3 was defined according to IMGT. Any clonotype with a frequency above 0.1% was classified as a highly expanded clone. Shannon entropy served as the measure of repertoire diversity, while the Gini coefficient captured V-J evenness. Public clonotypes were defined as clonotypes shared by more than one individual. TCRdb's own reprocessing of the public reads used fastp at Q25 and MiXCR and kept productive beta chains. CDR3 protein sequences are deduplicated, and each keeps its most common genes and DNA. The V and J calls here are based on TCRdb, not the publication. This sample gives over 450,000 distinct CDR3 sequences in total; about 22% of them show up just once. Of the sample, roughly 7% falls within the top ten clones.

As to this clonotype: Its antigen target is currently unknown. Base qualities are not recorded, but no much larger clone differs from it by a single base.

Spanning cysteine to phenylalanine, the CDR3 consists of 15 amino acids. Here the CDR3 DNA is all that survives: 45 bases in frame from base 1. Cut back by 5 bases and 6 bases, the V and J ends lie 17 bases apart. CDR1 SEHNR and CDR2 FQNEAQ were looked up in the germline V gene (reference sequence). Here the chain combines TRBV7-9 and TRBJ2-1; the D gene cannot be named for sure. This material consisted of peripheral blood mononuclear cells (PBMCs), taken when the disease was refractory, from a patient treated with antithyroid drugs. The TCR sequence derives from a female donor with Graves disease. CDR3 protein: CASSPLGTVVNEQFF. The bases are TGTGCCAGCAGCCCTCTAGGTACGGTAGTCAATGAGCAGTTCTTC. Reference TRBV7-9 and TRBJ2-1 proteins supply the regions before and after the CDR3; the full variable domain is: DTGVSQNPRHKITKRGQNVTFRCDPISEHNRLYWYRQTLGQGPEFLTYFQNEAQLEKSRLLSDRFSAERPKGSFSTLEIQRTEQGDSAMYLCASSPLGTVVNEQFFGPGTRLTVL.